This TCR beta chain comes out of a study of identical twins. Per the germline V gene, CDR1 is SGHVS and CDR2 is FQNEAQ. With 0 bases removed from V and 2 bases from J, the gap between germline ends came to 16 bases. This CDR3 spans 17 amino acids. All donors were healthy Caucasians. TCRdb passed the 5' RACE reads through MiXCR, listing each CDR3 protein once. The sample lists approximately 700,000 distinct CDR3 sequences, 15% to 20% occurring once. This same sample was also part of a study on T cells expressing NK-cell markers.

This sequence joins TRBV7-8 and TRBJ1-2; TRBD1 might be the D (6 bases). This receptor was taken from a woman younger than 30 in good health. The sample was PBMCs. The DNA for the CDR3 is TGTGCCAGCAGCTTAGCATCGGACAGCCGATACAACTATGGCTACACCTTC. It yields the protein CASSLASDSRYNYGYTF. Drawing the rest from reference TRBV7-8 and TRBJ1-2, the complete variable domain is GAGVSQSPRYKVAKRGQDVALRCDPISGHVSLFWYQQALGQGPEFLTYFQNEAQLDKSGLPSDRFFAERPEGSVSTLKIQRTQQEDSAVYLCASSLASDSRYNYGYTFGSGTRLTVV.